This T cell receptor beta chain came from a study of identical twins. As for this clonotype: Its specificity is not known. Compared with germline, one end of the junction differs, possibly owing to a read error.

Germline CDR1 SGHRS, CDR2 YFSETQ. The CDR3 covers 12 residues. From the 5' RACE reads, TCRdb called clonotypes with MiXCR, one entry per CDR3 protein. The repertoire includes 400,000 to 550,000 distinct CDR3 sequences, 20% to 30% of them detected once, and 2.9% sits in the top ten. Study-wide points: The study found excess low generation probability among twin-shared out-of-frame alpha sequences.

The same data also went into a second study, on T cells expressing NK-cell markers.

The source material was CD4+ T cells sorted from blood. The genes are TRBV5-1 and TRBJ2-3; D not certain. This sequence was found in a woman between 18 and 29 years old in good health. CDR3 nucleotide sequence: TGTGCCAGCTCGGCGGACACAGATACGCAGTATTTT. It specifies CASSADTDTQYF.